The 9 T cell receptor beta chains below all came from one sample that was sequenced in a study of PD-1 blockade in classical Hodgkin lymphoma. TCRdb keeps only in-frame clones here, not all; method: immunoSEQ multiplex PCR. The top ten hold around 1.3% of the sample, which has tens of thousands of clones, about 88% seen once. Time point specified: newly diagnosed, previously untreated cHL patient sample. Using magnetic negative selection, the CD4+ T cells were separated out of thawed PBMCs. Sequencing was carried out using CD4+ T cells from blood. All receptors derive from a human donor with classical Hodgkin lymphoma.

The table lists this clone with a count of one. The J gene is TRBJ1-4, the V gene TRBV14; D is undetermined. Trimming shortened V by 4 bases and J by 4 bases, and 7 bases separated the two germline ends. Germline V CDR1 and CDR2: SGHDN, FVKESK. The CDR3 contains 13 residues. DNA of the CDR3: TGTGCCAGCAGCCGGACGGATAATGAAAAACTGTTTTTT. Translation: CASSRTDNEKLFF.

As to this clone: Sequence at one end of the junction differs from germline and may be a read error. The J gene is TRBJ1-1, the V gene TRBV30; D not certain. Germline values: CDR1 GTSNPN, CDR2 SVGIG (reference sequence). The CDR3 runs 12 residues. The CDR3 nucleotides are TGTGCCTGGAGTGTAAACAGTCTGCCCCTGATCTTT. Protein product: CAWSVNSLPLIF.

The rearrangement uses TRBV27 and TRBJ2-2; D gene unclear. Between the trimmed V and J ends, which lost 1 base and 1 base, there was a span of 7 bases. Germline V gene sequence: CDR1 MNHEY, CDR2 SMNVEV (reference sequence). The CDR3 runs to 15 residues. The CDR3 sequence: CASSLLQENTGELFF. CDR3 sequence (DNA): TGTGCCAGCAGTTTATTACAAGAGAACACCGGGGAGCTGTTTTTT.

With respect to this clone: Within the sample, other DNA sequences also encode this same CDR3. The chain has TRBV19 and TRBJ1-5, with D maybe TRBD1 (5 bases). The CDR3 has 14 amino acids. Trimming left V 7 bases short and J 0 bases short, with 10 bases between. Looked up from germline, CDR1 is LNHDA and CDR2 is SQIVND (reference sequence). CDR3 sequence reads: CASTGGYSNQPQHF. The CDR3 DNA is TGTGCCAGTACCGGGGGGTATAGCAATCAGCCCCAGCATTTT.

V gene TRBV2 combines with J gene TRBJ1-2, with TRBD1 matching 8 bases. The germline V gene has CDR1 SNHLY and CDR2 FYNNEI. This CDR3 is 14 amino acids long. Trimming at V came to 2 bases and at J to 3 bases, leaving 2 bases not matched to a gene. CDR3 DNA sequence: TGTGCCAGCAGTGAAAGGACAGGGTACTATGGCTACACCTTC. Protein: CASSERTGYYGYTF.

This chain uses TRBV5-1 with TRBJ2-3, with TRBD2 matching 9 bases. This CDR3 is 16 amino acids long. V was clipped by 0 bases and J by 4 bases; unmatched bases: 6. Germline loops: CDR1 SGHRS, CDR2 YFSETQ. The CDR3 region is CASSLVASGTADTQYF. The CDR3 coding sequence is TGCGCCAGCAGCTTGGTGGCTAGCGGGACCGCAGATACGCAGTATTTT.

This rearrangement joins TRBV5-1 to TRBJ2-7; 8 nucleotides align to TRBD1. This CDR3 has 14 amino acids. Trimming cost V 4 bases and J 4 bases; bases outside gene matches: 7. CDR1 and CDR2 from the germline V gene are SGHRS and YFSETQ. The CDR3 loop is CASSPGQGKYEQYF. In DNA form, the CDR3 reads TGCGCCAGCAGCCCCGGACAGGGAAAATACGAGCAGTACTTC.

The rearrangement uses TRBV5-4 and TRBJ2-1; D not resolved. Germline V gives CDR1 SGHNT, CDR2 YYREEE (reference sequence). The length of the CDR3 is 14 residues. The germline V and J ends were trimmed by 0 bases and 0 bases, with 4 bases remaining between them. CDR3 amino acids: CASSLAGSYNEQFF. The CDR3 coding sequence is TGTGCCAGCAGCTTGGCAGGCTCCTACAATGAGCAGTTCTTC.

This chain links TRBV5-1 with TRBJ1-1, with a weak D call TRBD1 (5 bases). Germline CDR1 SGHRS, CDR2 YFSETQ. This CDR3 contains 16 residues. Trimming pared 4 bases from V and 1 base from J, leaving 17 bases between. CDR3 sequence reads: CASSQAPGGRNTEAFF. DNA for the CDR3: TGCGCCAGCAGCCAAGCCCCTGGGGGTAGGAACACTGAAGCTTTCTTT.